Listed below are T cell receptor beta chains from one sample, sequenced in a study of blood T cells in healthy people across ages. TCRdb recomputed calls from the 5' RACE reads with MiXCR, one row per CDR3 protein. The sample yields more than 900,000 distinct CDR3 sequences, approximately 25% seen once. The sample was also reused in another study, on T cells of mothers and their children.

Material for sequencing was blood. These receptors were collected from a girl aged 2 to 10 in good health. Each CDR3 is given with its conserved first and last residue. A D gene is named only where the DNA matches it firmly. Clone size is not always given. Where it is, it says once, few, many or a class for expanded clones.

V gene,D gene,CDR3 length,J gene,clone size,CDR3 DNA,CDR3 protein
TRBV4-3,-,15,TRBJ2-1,-,TGCGCCAGCAGCCAAGAACAGGGAGGCTACAATGAGCAGTTCTTC,CASSQEQGGYNEQFF
TRBV12-3/TRBV12-4,-,15,TRBJ1-3,few,TGTGCCAGCAGTTTCGGGTTAGCCTCTGGAAACACCATATATTTT,CASSFGLASGNTIYF
TRBV7-6,-,14,TRBJ1-4,-,TGTGCCAGCAGCTTATGGCCGACTAATGAAAAACTGTTTTTT,CASSLWPTNEKLFF
TRBV12-3/TRBV12-4,-,12,TRBJ2-7,many,TGTGCCAGCAGTGAGAGGGTTTACGAGCAGTACTTC,CASSERVYEQYF
TRBV6-5,-,10,TRBJ1-1,few,TGTGCCAGCAGGCTCACAGGGACTTTCTTT,CASRLTGTFF
TRBV28,-,16,TRBJ2-7,few,TGTGCCAGCAGTTTATCTCCCGGACAGACATCCTACGAGCAGTACTTC,CASSLSPGQTSYEQYF
TRBV6-2/TRBV6-3,-,13,TRBJ2-1,few,TGTGCCACCATAACGGACAGACACAATGAGCAGTTCTTC,CATITDRHNEQFF
TRBV6-2/TRBV6-3,-,14,TRBJ2-1,-,TGTGCCAGCAGTTACCCTGAAAGGCGGAATGAGCAGTTCTTC,CASSYPERRNEQFF
TRBV4-3,-,16,TRBJ2-2,-,TGCGCCAGCAGCCAAGATAGTCCCCTCGGAACCGGGGAGCTGTTTTTT,CASSQDSPLGTGELFF
TRBV7-3,TRBD1,17,TRBJ1-5,-,TGTGCCAGCAGCTTCTCTGATGGGACAGGGGGCAATCAGCCCCAGCATTTT,CASSFSDGTGGNQPQHF
TRBV11-1,TRBD2,20,TRBJ2-1,-,TGTGCCAGCAGTTATCTAGGTGGGCAGACACTAGCGGGGGCAAACAATGAGCAGTTCTTC,CASSYLGGQTLAGANNEQFF
TRBV12-3/TRBV12-4,TRBD1,17,TRBJ2-3,-,TGTGCCAGCAGTTTAAGAGGACAGGCTCTACTCACAGATACGCAGTATTTT,CASSLRGQALLTDTQYF
TRBV5-1,-,14,TRBJ2-2,few,TGCGCCAGCAGCTTGAGTCAAAACACCGGGGGGCTGTTTTTT,CASSLSQNTGGLFF
TRBV29-1,-,13,TRBJ1-1,-,TGCGGCGCTGATTTCGAGGGGAACACTCAAGCTTTCTTT,CGADFEGNTQAFF
TRBV20-1,-,13,TRBJ2-7,-,TGCAGTGCTGCCGAGGGGGGCTTGGGTGAGCAGTACTTC,CSAAEGGLGEQYF
TRBV7-2,-,12,TRBJ2-1,-,TGTGCCAGCAGCTTAGAGGGTATGGAGCAGTTCTTC,CASSLEGMEQFF
TRBV28,-,16,TRBJ2-7,-,TGTGCCAGCAGTTATGCCCTCCGCGGGGTTGGGTACGAGCAGTACTTC,CASSYALRGVGYEQYF
TRBV4-1,-,17,TRBJ2-7,-,TGCGCCAGCAGCCTCCTCCCTCGGGGGCTGACGAACTACGAGCAGTACTTC,CASSLLPRGLTNYEQYF
TRBV9,-,13,TRBJ2-5,-,TGTGCCAGCAGCGCCTGGGGAGTAGAGACCCAGTACTTC,CASSAWGVETQYF
TRBV27,TRBD1,14,TRBJ1-1,-,TGTGCCAGCAGAGGGGGCGTCCCGAACACTGAAGCTTTCTTT,CASRGGVPNTEAFF
TRBV27,-,12,TRBJ1-2,-,TGTGCCAGCAGGGGGTTGCCGGGTGGCTACACCTTC,CASRGLPGGYTF
TRBV20-1,-,11,TRBJ2-7,many,TGCAGTGCTAGAGAGGGCTACGAGCAGTACTTC,CSAREGYEQYF
TRBV5-1,-,15,TRBJ1-1,-,TGCGCCAGCAGCTTGGAGGTGGGGCAGGGTCGTGTGGCTTTCTTT,CASSLEVGQGRVAFF
TRBV29-1,-,13,TRBJ2-7,once,TGCAGCGCCCAAACTATCGACAGCTACGAGCAGTACTTC,CSAQTIDSYEQYF
TRBV12-3/TRBV12-4,-,14,TRBJ1-4,few,TGTGCCAGCAGGATAGGCTGGATTAATGAAAAACTGTTTTTT,CASRIGWINEKLFF
TRBV9,-,14,TRBJ2-7,few,TGTGCCAGCAGCGAGACGGGTTACTCCTACGAGCAGTACTTC,CASSETGYSYEQYF
TRBV20-1,TRBD2,14,TRBJ2-3,few,TGCAGTGCTGGGGGGGGTTCGTGGAGAGATACGCAGTATTTT,CSAGGGSWRDTQYF
TRBV12-3/TRBV12-4,-,15,TRBJ2-3,-,TGTGCCAGCAGTCAAATAGGGGGGCGGGGAGATACGCAGTATTTT,CASSQIGGRGDTQYF
TRBV20-1,-,15,TRBJ1-2,few,TGCAGTGCTAGAATAGGAAACAGGCTCCACTATGGCTACACCTTC,CSARIGNRLHYGYTF
TRBV27,TRBD1,15,TRBJ1-4,-,TGTGCCAGCAGTCCGAAGGGGGCAGATAATGAAAAACTGTTTTTT,CASSPKGADNEKLFF
TRBV7-2,-,14,TRBJ2-1,-,TGTGCCAGCAGCCTTCTAGGTATAGGGAATGAGCAGTTCTTC,CASSLLGIGNEQFF
TRBV10-2,-,16,TRBJ1-1,few,TGCGCCAGCAGTGGCCCGAGCTCCGGGGGCAACACTGAAGCTTTCTTT,CASSGPSSGGNTEAFF
TRBV7-9,-,14,TRBJ1-1,few,TGTGCCAGCAGCACGGACCCAATGAACACTGAAGCTTTCTTT,CASSTDPMNTEAFF
TRBV29-1,-,14,TRBJ2-7,-,TGCAGCGTTGATAGAGCAGGGAGCTCCTACGAGCAGTACTTC,CSVDRAGSSYEQYF
TRBV5-1,TRBD1,17,TRBJ2-1,-,TGCGCCAGCAGCCCACTCATAGGGACAGGGGAGGCCAATGAGCAGTTCTTC,CASSPLIGTGEANEQFF
TRBV24-1,-,16,TRBJ2-1,few,TGTGCCACCAGCAACCCTAAGGACCAGGAGACCGATGAGCAGTTCTTC,CATSNPKDQETDEQFF
TRBV7-9,-,12,TRBJ2-7,few,TGTGCCAGCAGCTTGAGGGGGGAGGAGCAGTACTTC,CASSLRGEEQYF
TRBV7-6,-,15,TRBJ2-7,-,TGTGCCAGCAGCCCCGTGGAACAGGGCAGGTACGAGCAGTACTTC,CASSPVEQGRYEQYF
TRBV12-5,-,12,TRBJ2-1,-,TGTGCTAGTGGCCATGGGGGATATGAGCAGTTCTTC,CASGHGGYEQFF
TRBV28,TRBD1,13,TRBJ1-6,-,TGTGCCAGCATAGACAGGGGAGGGTCACCCCTCCACTTT,CASIDRGGSPLHF
TRBV20-1,-,14,TRBJ2-1,-,TGCAGTGCCATTGAGATAGCGACTTACAATGAGCAGTTCTTC,CSAIEIATYNEQFF
TRBV6-5,-,13,TRBJ2-4,few,TGTGCCAGCATAGGTACCGAATCCAACATTCAGTACTTC,CASIGTESNIQYF
TRBV7-9,-,16,TRBJ1-4,few,TGTGCCAGCAAACAGGGTGGTTTCGGGACTAATGAAAAACTGTTTTTT,CASKQGGFGTNEKLFF
TRBV28,-,15,TRBJ2-5,-,TGTGCCAGCAGTTGGGACTTCGGGGTTGCAGAGGCCCAGTACTTC,CASSWDFGVAEAQYF
TRBV6-6,-,14,TRBJ2-5,-,TGTGCCAGCAGTTACTCACTAGCCCCAGAGACCCAGTACTTC,CASSYSLAPETQYF